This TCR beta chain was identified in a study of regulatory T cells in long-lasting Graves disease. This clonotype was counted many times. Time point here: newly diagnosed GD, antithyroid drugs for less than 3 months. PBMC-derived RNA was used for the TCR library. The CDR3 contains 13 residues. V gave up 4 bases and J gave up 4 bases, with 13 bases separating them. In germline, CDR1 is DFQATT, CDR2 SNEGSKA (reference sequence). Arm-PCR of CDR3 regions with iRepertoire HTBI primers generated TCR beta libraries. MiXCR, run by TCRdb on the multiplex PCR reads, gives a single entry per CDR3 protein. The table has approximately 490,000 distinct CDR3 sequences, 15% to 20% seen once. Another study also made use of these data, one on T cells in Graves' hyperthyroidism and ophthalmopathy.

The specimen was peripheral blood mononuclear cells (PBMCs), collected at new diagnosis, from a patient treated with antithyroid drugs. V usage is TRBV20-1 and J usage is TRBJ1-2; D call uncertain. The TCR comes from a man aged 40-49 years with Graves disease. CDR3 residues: CSAIPPWGYGYTF. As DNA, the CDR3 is TGCAGTGCTATTCCCCCCTGGGGCTATGGCTACACCTTC.